This T cell receptor (beta chain) was recovered during a study of T-cell memory formation after mild COVID-19. Whole-study context: TCR clusters showed largely donor specificity.

Researchers used 5'RACE with constant-segment primers to make TCR alpha and TCR beta cDNA libraries that carry sample barcodes and UMIs. MiXCR was run by TCRdb on the 5' RACE reads, yielding one entry per CDR3 protein. In the table there are approximately 210,000 distinct CDR3 sequences, roughly 10% of which are singletons. The CDR3 loop spans 14 amino acids. The germline V gene has CDR1 ENHRY and CDR2 SYGVKD. Trimming shortened V by 3 bases and J by 0 bases, and 8 bases separated the two germline ends. This clonotype was observed at least ten times. No antigen is known for it. Whole-study findings and limits: There were some responding clones in pre-infection memory, which suggested that cross-reactive memory had joined. Contracting clones localized mainly to CM and EM when CD4+ and mainly to EMRA when CD8+.

The TCR sequence derives from a man between 18 and 35 years old who had mild COVID-19 (a few samples of this study predate the infection). Cell type and time point are not known. The sequencing input was PBMCs or a T cell subset sorted from them (not recorded which). The genes are TRBV10-3 and TRBJ2-5, with D perhaps matching TRBD1 (5 bases). In DNA form, the CDR3 reads TGTGCCATCAGTGACAGGGTGTACCAAGAGACCCAGTACTTC. Residues: CAISDRVYQETQYF.